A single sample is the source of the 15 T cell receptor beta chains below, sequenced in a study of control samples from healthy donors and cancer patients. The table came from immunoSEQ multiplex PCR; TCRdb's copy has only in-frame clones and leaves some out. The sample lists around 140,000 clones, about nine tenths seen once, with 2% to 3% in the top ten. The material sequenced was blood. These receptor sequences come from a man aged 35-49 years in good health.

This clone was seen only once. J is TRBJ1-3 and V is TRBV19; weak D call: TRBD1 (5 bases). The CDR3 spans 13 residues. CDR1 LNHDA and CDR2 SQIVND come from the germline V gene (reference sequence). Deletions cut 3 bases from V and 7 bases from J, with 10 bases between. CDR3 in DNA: TGTGCCAGTAGTATCGGGGGTCGGAACACCATATATTTT. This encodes CASSIGGRNTIYF.

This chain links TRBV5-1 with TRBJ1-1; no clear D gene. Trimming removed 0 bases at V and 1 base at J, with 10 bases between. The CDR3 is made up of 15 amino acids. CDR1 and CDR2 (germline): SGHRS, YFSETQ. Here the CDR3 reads CASSLEGRQNTEAFF. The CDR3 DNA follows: TGCGCCAGCAGCTTGGAGGGCAGGCAGAACACTGAAGCTTTCTTT.

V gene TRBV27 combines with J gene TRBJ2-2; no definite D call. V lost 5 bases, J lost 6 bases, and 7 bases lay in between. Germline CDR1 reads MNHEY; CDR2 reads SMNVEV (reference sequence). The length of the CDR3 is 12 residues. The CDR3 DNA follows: TGTGCCAGCAGTAGGGTGGCCGGGGAGCTGTTTTTT. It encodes CASSRVAGELFF.

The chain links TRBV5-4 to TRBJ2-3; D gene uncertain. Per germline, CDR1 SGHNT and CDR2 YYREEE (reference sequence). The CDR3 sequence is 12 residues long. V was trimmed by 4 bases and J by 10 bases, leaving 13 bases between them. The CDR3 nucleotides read TGTGCCAGCAGCCCCCCTAATAGTGCGCAGTATTTT. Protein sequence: CASSPPNSAQYF. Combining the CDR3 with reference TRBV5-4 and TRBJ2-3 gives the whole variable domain ETGVTQSPTHLIKTRGQQVTLRCSSQSGHNTVSWYQQALGQGPQFIFQYYREEENGRGNFPPRFSGLQFPNYSSELNVNALELDDSALYLCASSPPNSAQYFGPGTRLTVL.

The CDR3 sequence is CASSPRDRDTDTQYF. The CDR3 DNA reads TGTGCCAGCTCACCCCGGGACAGGGACACAGATACGCAGTATTTT. The J gene is TRBJ2-3, the V gene TRBV18, with 9 bases lining up with TRBD1. V shed 3 bases and J 2 bases; nucleotides not matched to a gene: 3. From germline, CDR1 is KGHSH and CDR2 LQKENI. CDR3 length: 15 residues.

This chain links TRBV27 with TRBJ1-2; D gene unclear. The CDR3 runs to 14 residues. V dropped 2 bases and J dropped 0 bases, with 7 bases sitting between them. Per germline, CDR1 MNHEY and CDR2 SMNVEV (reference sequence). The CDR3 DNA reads TGTGCCAGCAGTTTAGGGTTTTCTAACTATGGCTACACCTTC. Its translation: CASSLGFSNYGYTF.

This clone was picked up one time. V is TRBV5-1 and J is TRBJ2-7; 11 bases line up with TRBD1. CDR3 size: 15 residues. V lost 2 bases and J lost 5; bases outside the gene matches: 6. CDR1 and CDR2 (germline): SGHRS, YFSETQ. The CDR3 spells CASSFGDRGLNEQYF. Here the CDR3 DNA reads TGCGCCAGCAGCTTTGGGGACAGGGGGTTGAACGAGCAGTACTTC.

This CDR3 is CASSQDWASSYNEQFF. For the CDR3, the DNA is TGCGCCAGCAGCCAAGATTGGGCGAGCTCCTACAATGAGCAGTTCTTC. The V gene is TRBV4-1, the J gene TRBJ2-1, with D unclear. The CDR3 runs 16 residues. Germline CDR1 reads MGHRA; CDR2 reads YSYEKL. V lost 0 bases and J lost 0, with 9 bases in between.

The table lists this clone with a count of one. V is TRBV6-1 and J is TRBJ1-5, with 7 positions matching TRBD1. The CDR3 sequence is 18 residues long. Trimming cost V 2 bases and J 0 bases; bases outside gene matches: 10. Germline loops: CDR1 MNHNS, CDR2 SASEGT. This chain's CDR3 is CASSESGAGGYSNQPQHF. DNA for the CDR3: TGTGCCAGCAGTGAATCTGGTGCAGGGGGTTATAGCAATCAGCCCCAGCATTTT.

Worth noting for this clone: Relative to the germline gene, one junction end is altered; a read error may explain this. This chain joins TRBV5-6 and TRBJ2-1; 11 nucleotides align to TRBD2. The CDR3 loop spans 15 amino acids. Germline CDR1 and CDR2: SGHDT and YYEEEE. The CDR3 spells CASSRTSGGYSEQFF. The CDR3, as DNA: TGTGCCAGCAGCCGCACTAGCGGGGGTTACAGTGAGCAGTTCTTC.

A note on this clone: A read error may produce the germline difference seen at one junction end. DNA for the CDR3: TGTGCCAGCTCGCCACCCAGAGGGGAAAACACTGAAGCTTTCTTT. Protein: CASSPPRGENTEAFF. This sequence joins TRBV18 and TRBJ1-1, with D perhaps TRBD1 (5 bases). The CDR3 is 15 residues long. In germline, CDR1 is KGHSH, CDR2 LQKENI.

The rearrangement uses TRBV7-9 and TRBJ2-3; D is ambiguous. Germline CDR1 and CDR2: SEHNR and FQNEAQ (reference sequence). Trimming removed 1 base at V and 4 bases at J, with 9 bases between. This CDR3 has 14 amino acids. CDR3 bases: TGTGCCAGCAGCTTAGTTTCACACGCAGATACGCAGTATTTT. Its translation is CASSLVSHADTQYF.

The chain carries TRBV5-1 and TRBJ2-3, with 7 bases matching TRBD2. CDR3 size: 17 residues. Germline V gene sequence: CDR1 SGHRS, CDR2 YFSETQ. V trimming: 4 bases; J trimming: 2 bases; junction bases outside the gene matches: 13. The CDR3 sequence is CASSLALLATTTDTQYF. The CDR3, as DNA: TGCGCCAGCAGCCTAGCCTTACTAGCGACAACCACAGATACGCAGTATTTT.

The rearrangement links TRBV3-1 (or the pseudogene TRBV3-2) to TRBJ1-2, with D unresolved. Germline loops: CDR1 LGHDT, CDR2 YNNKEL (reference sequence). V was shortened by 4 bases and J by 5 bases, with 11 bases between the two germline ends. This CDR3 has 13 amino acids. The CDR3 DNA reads TGTGCCAGCAGCCTTTCTGATTTTTATGGCTACACCTTC. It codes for CASSLSDFYGYTF.

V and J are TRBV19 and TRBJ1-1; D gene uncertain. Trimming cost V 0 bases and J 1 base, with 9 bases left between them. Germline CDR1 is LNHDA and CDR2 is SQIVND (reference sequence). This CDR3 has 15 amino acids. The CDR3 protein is CASSIDSTKNTEAFF. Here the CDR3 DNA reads TGTGCCAGTAGTATAGATTCGACAAAGAACACTGAAGCTTTCTTT.